The TCR beta chain under discussion was sequenced for a study of blood T cells in healthy people across ages. Findings and limits, study-wide: In the absence of known donor CMV status, changes in expanded clonotypes were possibly confounded.

Together with a sample-barcoded 5' primer, a J-beta primer mix was included in a second PCR lasting about 6 to 11 cycles. TCRdb passed the 5' RACE reads through MiXCR, listing each CDR3 protein once. This table has 800,000 or so distinct CDR3 sequences, just under 25% appearing once. The CDR3 length is 13 residues. Germline V CDR1 and CDR2: SEHNR, FQNEAQ (reference sequence). After removal of 5 bases from V and 5 bases from J, the junction contained 5 bases not matched to a gene. Concerning this clonotype: Its cognate antigen is unknown.

These same records also appear under a second study, on T cells of mothers and their children.

The receptor was derived from a boy between 10 and 17 years old in good health. V usage is TRBV7-9 and J usage is TRBJ2-5; 7 positions agree with TRBD1. The source material was blood. The CDR3 here is CASSIQGYETQYF. The CDR3 DNA reads TGTGCCAGCAGCATACAGGGGTACGAGACCCAGTACTTC.